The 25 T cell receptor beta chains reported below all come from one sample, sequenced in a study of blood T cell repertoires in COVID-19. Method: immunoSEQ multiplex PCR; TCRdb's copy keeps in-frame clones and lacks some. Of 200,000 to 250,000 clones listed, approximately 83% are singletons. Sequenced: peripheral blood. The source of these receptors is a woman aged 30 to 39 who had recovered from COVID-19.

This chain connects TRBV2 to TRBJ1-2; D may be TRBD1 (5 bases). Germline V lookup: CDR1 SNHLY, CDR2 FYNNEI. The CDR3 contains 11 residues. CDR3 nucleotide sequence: TGTGCGGCGAGGGACTTTGATGGCTACACCTTC. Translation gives CAARDFDGYTF.

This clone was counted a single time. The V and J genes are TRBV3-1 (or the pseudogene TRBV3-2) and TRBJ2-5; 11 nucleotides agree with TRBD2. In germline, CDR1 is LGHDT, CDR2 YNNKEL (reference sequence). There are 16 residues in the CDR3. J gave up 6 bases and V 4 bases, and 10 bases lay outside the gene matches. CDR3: CASSLLAGAPGKTQYF. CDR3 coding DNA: TGTGCCAGCAGCCTACTAGCGGGGGCACCAGGGAAGACCCAGTACTTC.

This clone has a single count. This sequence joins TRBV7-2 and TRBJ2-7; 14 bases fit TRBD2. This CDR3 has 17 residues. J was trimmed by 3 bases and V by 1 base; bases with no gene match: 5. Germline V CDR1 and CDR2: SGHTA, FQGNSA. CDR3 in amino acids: CASSLDGLAGGFYEQYF. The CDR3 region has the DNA TGTGCCAGCAGCTTAGACGGACTAGCGGGGGGTTTCTACGAGCAGTACTTC.

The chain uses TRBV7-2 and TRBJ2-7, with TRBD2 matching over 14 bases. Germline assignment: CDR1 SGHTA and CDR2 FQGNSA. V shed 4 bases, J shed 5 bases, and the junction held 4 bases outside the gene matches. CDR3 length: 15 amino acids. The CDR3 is CASSSRLAGGHEQYF. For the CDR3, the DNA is TGTGCCAGCAGCTCGCGACTAGCGGGGGGGCACGAGCAGTACTTC. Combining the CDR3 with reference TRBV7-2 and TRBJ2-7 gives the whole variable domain GAGVSQSPSNKVTEKGKDVELRCDPISGHTALYWYRQSLGQGLEFLIYFQGNSAPDKSGLPSDRFSAERTGGSVSTLTIQRTQQEDSAVYLCASSSRLAGGHEQYFGPGTRLTVT.

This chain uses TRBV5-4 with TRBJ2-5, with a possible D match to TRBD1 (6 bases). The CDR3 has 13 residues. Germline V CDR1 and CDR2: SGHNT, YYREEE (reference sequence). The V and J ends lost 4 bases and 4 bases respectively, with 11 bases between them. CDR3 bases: TGTGCCAGCAGCCTCACAGGGTCAGAGACCCAGTACTTC. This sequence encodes CASSLTGSETQYF.

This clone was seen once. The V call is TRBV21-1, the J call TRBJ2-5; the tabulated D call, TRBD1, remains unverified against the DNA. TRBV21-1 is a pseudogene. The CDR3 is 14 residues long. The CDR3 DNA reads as TGTGCCAGACTGAAAGGACAGGGGCAAGAGACCCAGTACTTC. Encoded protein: CARLKGQGQETQYF.

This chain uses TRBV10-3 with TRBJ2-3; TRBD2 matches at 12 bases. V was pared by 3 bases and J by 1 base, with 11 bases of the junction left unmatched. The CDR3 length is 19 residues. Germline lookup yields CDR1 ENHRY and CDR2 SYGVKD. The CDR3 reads CAISDPTRLAGERTDTQYF. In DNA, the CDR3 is TGTGCCATCAGTGACCCCACCAGACTAGCGGGGGAACGCACAGATACGCAGTATTTT.

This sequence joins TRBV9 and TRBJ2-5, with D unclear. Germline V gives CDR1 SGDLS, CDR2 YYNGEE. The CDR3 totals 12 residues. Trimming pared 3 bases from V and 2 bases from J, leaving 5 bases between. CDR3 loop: CASSDTQETQYF. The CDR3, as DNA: TGTGCCAGCAGCGATACTCAAGAGACCCAGTACTTC.

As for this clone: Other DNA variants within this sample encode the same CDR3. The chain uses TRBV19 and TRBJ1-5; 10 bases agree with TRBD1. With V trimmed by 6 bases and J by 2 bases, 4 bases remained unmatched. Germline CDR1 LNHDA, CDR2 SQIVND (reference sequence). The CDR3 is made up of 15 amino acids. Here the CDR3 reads CASSTGTGGNQPQHF. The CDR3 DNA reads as TGTGCCAGTAGCACAGGGACAGGGGGCAATCAGCCCCAGCATTTT.

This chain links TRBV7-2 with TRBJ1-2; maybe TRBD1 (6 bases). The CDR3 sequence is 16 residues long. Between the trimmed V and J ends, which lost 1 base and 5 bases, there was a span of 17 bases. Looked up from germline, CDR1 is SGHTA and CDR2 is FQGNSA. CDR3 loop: CASSLGPTGQLYGYTF. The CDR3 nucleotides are TGTGCCAGCAGCTTAGGCCCCACTGGACAGCTGTATGGCTACACCTTC.

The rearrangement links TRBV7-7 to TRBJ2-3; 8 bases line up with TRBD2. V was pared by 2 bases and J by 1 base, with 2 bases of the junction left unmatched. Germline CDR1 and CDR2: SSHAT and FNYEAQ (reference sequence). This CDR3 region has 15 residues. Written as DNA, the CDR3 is TGTGCCAGCAGCTTACGGCGGGGGGGCACAGATACGCAGTATTTT. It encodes CASSLRRGGTDTQYF.

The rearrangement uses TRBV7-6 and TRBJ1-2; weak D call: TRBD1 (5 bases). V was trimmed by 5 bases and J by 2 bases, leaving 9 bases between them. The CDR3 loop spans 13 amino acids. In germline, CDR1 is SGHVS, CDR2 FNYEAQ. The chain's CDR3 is CASSPTGNYGYTF. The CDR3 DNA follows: TGTGCCAGCAGCCCAACAGGAAACTATGGCTACACCTTC.

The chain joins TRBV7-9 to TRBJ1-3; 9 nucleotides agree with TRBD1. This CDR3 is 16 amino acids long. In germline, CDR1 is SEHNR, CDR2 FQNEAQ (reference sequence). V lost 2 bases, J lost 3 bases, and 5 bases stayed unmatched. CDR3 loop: CASSLQGDRDGNTIYF. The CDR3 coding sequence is TGTGCCAGCAGCTTACAAGGGGACAGGGATGGAAACACCATATATTTT.

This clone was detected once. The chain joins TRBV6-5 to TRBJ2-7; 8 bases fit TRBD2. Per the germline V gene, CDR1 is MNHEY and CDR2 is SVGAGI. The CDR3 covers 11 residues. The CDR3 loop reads CSTGGAGEQYF. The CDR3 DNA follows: TGTTCCACGGGGGGGGCGGGCGAGCAGTACTTC.

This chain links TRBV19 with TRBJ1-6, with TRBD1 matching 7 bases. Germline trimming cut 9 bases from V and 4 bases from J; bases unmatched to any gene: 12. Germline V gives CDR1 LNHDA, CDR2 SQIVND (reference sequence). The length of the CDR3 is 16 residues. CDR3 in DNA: TGTGCCAGCACTTCCGGGACAGAGATTTATAATTCACCCCTCCACTTT. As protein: CASTSGTEIYNSPLHF. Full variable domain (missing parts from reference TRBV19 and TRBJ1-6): DGGITQSPKYLFRKEGQNVTLSCEQNLNHDAMYWYRQDPGQGLRLIYYSQIVNDFQKGDIAEGYSVSREKKESFPLTVTSAQKNPTAFYLCASTSGTEIYNSPLHFGNGTRLTVT.

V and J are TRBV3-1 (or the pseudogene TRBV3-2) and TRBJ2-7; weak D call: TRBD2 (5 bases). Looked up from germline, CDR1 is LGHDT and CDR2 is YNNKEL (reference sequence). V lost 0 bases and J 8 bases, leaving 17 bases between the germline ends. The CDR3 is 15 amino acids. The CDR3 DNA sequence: TGTGCCAGCAGCCAAGATCTAGCAGGATCCCTGAAGCAGTACTTC. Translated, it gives CASSQDLAGSLKQYF.

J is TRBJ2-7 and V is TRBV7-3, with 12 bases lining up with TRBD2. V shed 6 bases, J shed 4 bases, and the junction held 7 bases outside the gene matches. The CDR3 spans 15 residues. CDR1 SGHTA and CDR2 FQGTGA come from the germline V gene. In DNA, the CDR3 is TGTGCCAGCAGACTTGGACTAGCGGGATCGTACGAGCAGTACTTC. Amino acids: CASRLGLAGSYEQYF. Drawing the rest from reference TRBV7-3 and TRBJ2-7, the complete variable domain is GAGVSQTPSNKVTEKGKYVELRCDPISGHTALYWYRQSLGQGPEFLIYFQGTGAADDSGLPNDRFFAVRPEGSVSTLKIQRTERGDSAVYLCASRLGLAGSYEQYFGPGTRLTVT.

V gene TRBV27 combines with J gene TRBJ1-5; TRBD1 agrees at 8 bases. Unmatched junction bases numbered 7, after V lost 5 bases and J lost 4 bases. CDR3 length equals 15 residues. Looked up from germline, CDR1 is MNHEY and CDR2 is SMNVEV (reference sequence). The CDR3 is CASSIGQGRNQPQHF. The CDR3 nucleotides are TGTGCCAGCAGTATAGGACAGGGTCGAAATCAGCCCCAGCATTTT.

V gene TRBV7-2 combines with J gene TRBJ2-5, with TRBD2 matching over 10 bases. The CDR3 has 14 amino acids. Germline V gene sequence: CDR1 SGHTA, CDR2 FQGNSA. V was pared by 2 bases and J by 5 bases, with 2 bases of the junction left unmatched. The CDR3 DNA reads TGTGCCAGCAGCTTAAATAGCGGGGGGGAGACCCAGTACTTC. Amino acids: CASSLNSGGETQYF.

CDR3 coding DNA: TGTGCCAGCAGCCATATCCTATACGAGCAGTACTTC. The encoded protein is CASSHILYEQYF. V usage is TRBV11-2 and J usage is TRBJ2-7; D remains unclear. Deletions cut 5 bases from V and 4 bases from J, with 9 bases between. Germline V gene sequence: CDR1 SGHAT, CDR2 FQNNGV. The CDR3 covers 12 residues.

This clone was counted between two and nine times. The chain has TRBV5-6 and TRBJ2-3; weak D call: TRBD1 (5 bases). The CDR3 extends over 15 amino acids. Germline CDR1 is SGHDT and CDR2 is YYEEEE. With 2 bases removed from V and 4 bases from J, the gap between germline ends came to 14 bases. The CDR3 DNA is TGTGCCAGCAGCTTTGGGCAGGGTAAAGCAGATACGCAGTATTTT. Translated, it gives CASSFGQGKADTQYF.

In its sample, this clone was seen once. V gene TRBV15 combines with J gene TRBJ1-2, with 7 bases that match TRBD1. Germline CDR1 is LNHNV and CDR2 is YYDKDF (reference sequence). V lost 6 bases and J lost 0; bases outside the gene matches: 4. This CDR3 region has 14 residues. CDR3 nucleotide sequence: TGTGCCACCAGTGGGACAGCTTCTAACTATGGCTACACCTTC. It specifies CATSGTASNYGYTF.

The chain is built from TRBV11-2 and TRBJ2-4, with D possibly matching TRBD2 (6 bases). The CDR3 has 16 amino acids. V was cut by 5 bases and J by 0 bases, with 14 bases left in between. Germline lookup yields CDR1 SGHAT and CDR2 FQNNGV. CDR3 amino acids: CASSRGRTLAKNIQYF. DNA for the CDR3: TGTGCCAGCAGCCGGGGGAGGACGCTAGCCAAAAACATTCAGTACTTC.

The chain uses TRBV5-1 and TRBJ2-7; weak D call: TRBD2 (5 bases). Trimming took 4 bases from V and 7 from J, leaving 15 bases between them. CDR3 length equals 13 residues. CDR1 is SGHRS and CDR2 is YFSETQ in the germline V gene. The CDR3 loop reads CASSVLLDQEQYF. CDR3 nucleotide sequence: TGCGCCAGCAGCGTGTTACTAGACCAAGAGCAGTACTTC.

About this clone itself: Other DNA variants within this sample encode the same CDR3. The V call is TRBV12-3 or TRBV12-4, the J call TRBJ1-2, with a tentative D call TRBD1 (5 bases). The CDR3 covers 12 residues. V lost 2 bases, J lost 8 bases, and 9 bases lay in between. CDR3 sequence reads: CASSLWGSGYTF. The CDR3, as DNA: TGTGCCAGCAGTTTATGGGGCAGCGGCTACACCTTC.